This T cell receptor (beta chain) was identified during a study of CD8 T cells in ankylosing spondylitis. With respect to this clonotype: Antigen specificity is unknown.

TCRdb used MiXCR to reprocess the 5' RACE reads, holding one entry per CDR3 protein. This table has some 840,000 distinct CDR3 sequences, around 11% appearing once. Findings of the study overall: It appeared that ankylosing spondylitis blood was characterized by a TCR beta motif of eight highly homologous variants.

This CDR3 is 14 amino acids long. Germline CDR1 MDHEN, CDR2 SYDVKM. Trimming took off 4 bases at V and 4 bases at J, with 13 bases between the two ends. The chain carries TRBV28 and TRBJ1-2, with no clear D. Sequences were obtained from blood, either unsorted or a sorted T cell fraction (not recorded which). This clonotype originated in a male donor with ankylosing spondylitis. The CDR3: CASSSFERLYGYTF. CDR3 DNA sequence: TGTGCCAGCAGTTCCTTCGAGCGACTCTATGGCTACACCTTC.